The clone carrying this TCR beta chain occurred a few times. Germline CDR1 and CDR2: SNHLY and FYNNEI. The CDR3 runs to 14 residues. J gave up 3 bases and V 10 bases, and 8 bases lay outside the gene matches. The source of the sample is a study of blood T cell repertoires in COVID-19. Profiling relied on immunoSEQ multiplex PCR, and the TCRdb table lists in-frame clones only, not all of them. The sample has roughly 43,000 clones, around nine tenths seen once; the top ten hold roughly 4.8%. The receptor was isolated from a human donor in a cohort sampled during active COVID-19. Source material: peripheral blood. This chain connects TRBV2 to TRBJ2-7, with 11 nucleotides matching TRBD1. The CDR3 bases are TGTGCCATCACCCAAGGGACAGGGGGCTACGAGCAGTACTTC. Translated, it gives CAITQGTGGYEQYF.